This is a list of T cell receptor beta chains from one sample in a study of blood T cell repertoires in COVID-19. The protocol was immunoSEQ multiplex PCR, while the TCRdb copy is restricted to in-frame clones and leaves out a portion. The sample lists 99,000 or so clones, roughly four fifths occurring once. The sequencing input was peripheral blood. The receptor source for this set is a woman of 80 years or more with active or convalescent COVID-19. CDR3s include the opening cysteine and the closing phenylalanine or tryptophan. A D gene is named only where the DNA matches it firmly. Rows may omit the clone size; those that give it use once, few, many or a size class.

CATSQQTYGYTF	TGTGCCACCAGTCAACAGACCTATGGCTACACCTTC	-	few	TRBV24-1	TRBJ1-2
CAIREDRRTYEQYF	TGTGCCATCAGGGAGGACAGGAGGACCTACGAGCAGTACTTC	TRBD1	once	TRBV10-3	TRBJ2-7
CASSLARSYEQYF	TGTGCCAGCAGCTTGGCACGTAGCTACGAGCAGTACTTC	-	-	TRBV5-6	TRBJ2-7
CASSLAGVAYNEQFF	TGTGCCAGCAGCTTAGCGGGAGTGGCCTACAATGAGCAGTTCTTC	-	-	TRBV7-2	TRBJ2-1
CASSQVAGGRARDQYF	TGCGCCAGCAGCCAAGTAGCGGGGGGGAGGGCTAGGGACCAGTACTTC	TRBD2	-	TRBV4-1	TRBJ2-5
CASSLSTVQETQYF	TGTGCCAGCAGCTTAAGTACAGTTCAAGAGACCCAGTACTTC	-	-	TRBV11-2	TRBJ2-5
CATRQGLLEKLFF	TGTGCCACCAGACAGGGGCTTCTTGAAAAACTGTTTTTT	TRBD1	-	TRBV10-3	TRBJ1-4
CASSSTHRDRNTEAFF	TGTGCCAGCAGCAGCACCCACAGGGATAGGAACACTGAAGCTTTCTTT	-	-	TRBV7-9	TRBJ1-1
CASSLGQGYYNEQFF	TGTGCTAGCAGCTTGGGACAGGGATATTACAATGAGCAGTTCTTC	TRBD1	-	TRBV7-7	TRBJ2-1
CASSYGSRGSNQPQHF	TGTGCCAGCAGTTACGGGAGCAGGGGAAGCAATCAGCCCCAGCATTTT	-	-	TRBV6-2/TRBV6-3	TRBJ1-5
CASGLVGGTGELFF	TGTGCTAGTGGTTTGGTAGGGGGTACCGGGGAGCTGTTTTTT	-	-	TRBV12-5	TRBJ2-2
CSARRDSEAFF	TGCAGTGCTAGACGGGACAGTGAAGCTTTCTTT	TRBD1	once	TRBV20-1	TRBJ1-1
CSVVQGPSDEQFF	TGCAGCGTTGTCCAGGGCCCCTCTGATGAGCAGTTCTTC	-	-	TRBV29-1	TRBJ2-1
CASTPIAPGNTIYF	TGTGCCAGTACCCCGATAGCCCCTGGAAACACCATATATTTT	-	-	TRBV19	TRBJ1-3
CASSRSTGVGETQYF	TGTGCCAGCAGCCGTTCGACAGGGGTGGGGGAGACCCAGTACTTC	TRBD1	-	TRBV6-5	TRBJ2-5
CASSRFPSGANQETQYF	TGCGCCAGCAGCCGTTTCCCCTCAGGGGCCAACCAAGAGACCCAGTACTTC	-	-	TRBV4-1	TRBJ2-5
CASSFTTAGGNTIYF	TGTGCCAGCAGTTTCACTACCGCGGGGGGAAACACCATATATTTT	-	once	TRBV28	TRBJ1-3
CATSREGRGSPLHF	TGTGCCACCAGCAGAGAGGGTAGGGGTTCACCCCTCCACTTT	-	-	TRBV15	TRBJ1-6
CASSQGPGEQYF	TGTGCCAGCAGCCAAGGACCGGGGGAGCAGTACTTC	-	-	TRBV11-3	TRBJ2-7
CASSQDLSQPQHF	TGTGCCAGCAGCCAAGACCTATCTCAGCCCCAGCATTTT	-	once	TRBV3-1/TRBV3-2	TRBJ1-5
CASSPRTGGVVGYTF	TGTGCCAGCAGCCCAAGGACAGGGGGAGTCGTTGGCTACACCTTC	TRBD1	-	TRBV5-6	TRBJ1-2
CASRSVSTGNQPQHF	TGTGCCAGCAGATCCGTGTCGACAGGGAATCAGCCCCAGCATTTT	TRBD1	once	TRBV6-5	TRBJ1-5
CASTRTGGDGYTF	TGTGCCAGCACCCGGACAGGGGGCGATGGCTACACCTTC	TRBD1	-	TRBV4-2	TRBJ1-2
CASSASGGTGELFF	TGCGCCAGCAGCGCTAGCGGGGGCACCGGGGAGCTGTTTTTT	TRBD2	once	TRBV10-2	TRBJ2-2
CASKRQSFSGNTIYF	TGTGCCAGTAAAAGACAGTCCTTCTCTGGAAACACCATATATTTT	-	-	TRBV19	TRBJ1-3
CASSVTSGSGTDTQYF	TGTGCCAGCAGCGTAACTAGCGGGAGCGGCACAGATACGCAGTATTTT	TRBD2	-	TRBV9	TRBJ2-3
CASSQSARVAEAFF	TGTGCCAGCAGCCAATCGGCCAGGGTGGCTGAAGCTTTCTTT	-	-	TRBV16	TRBJ1-1
CATRRGNTEAFF	TGTGCTACCCGAAGGGGGAACACTGAAGCTTTCTTT	-	-	TRBV12-5	TRBJ1-1
CASSLKQGAEAFF	TGCGCCAGCAGCTTAAAACAGGGTGCCGAAGCTTTCTTT	-	-	TRBV5-1	TRBJ1-1
CASSSFWAGSNTEAFF	TGCGCCAGCAGCTCATTTTGGGCAGGGTCGAACACTGAAGCTTTCTTT	-	-	TRBV5-1	TRBJ1-1
CASSKGGRQFF	TGTGCCAGCAGTAAGGGGGGGAGACAGTTCTTC	-	-	TRBV2	TRBJ2-1